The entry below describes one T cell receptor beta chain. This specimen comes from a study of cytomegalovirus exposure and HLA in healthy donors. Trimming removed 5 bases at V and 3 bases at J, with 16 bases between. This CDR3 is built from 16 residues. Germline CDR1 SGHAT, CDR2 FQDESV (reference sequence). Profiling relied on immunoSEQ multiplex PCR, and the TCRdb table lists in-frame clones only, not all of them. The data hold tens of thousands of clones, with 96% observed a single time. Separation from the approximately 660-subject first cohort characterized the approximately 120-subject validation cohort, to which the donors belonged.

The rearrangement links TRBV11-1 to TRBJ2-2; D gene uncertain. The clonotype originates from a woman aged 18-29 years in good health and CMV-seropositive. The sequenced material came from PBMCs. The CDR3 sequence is CASSHDETGYTGELFF. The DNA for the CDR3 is TGTGCCAGCAGCCACGACGAGACTGGGTACACCGGGGAGCTGTTTTTT.